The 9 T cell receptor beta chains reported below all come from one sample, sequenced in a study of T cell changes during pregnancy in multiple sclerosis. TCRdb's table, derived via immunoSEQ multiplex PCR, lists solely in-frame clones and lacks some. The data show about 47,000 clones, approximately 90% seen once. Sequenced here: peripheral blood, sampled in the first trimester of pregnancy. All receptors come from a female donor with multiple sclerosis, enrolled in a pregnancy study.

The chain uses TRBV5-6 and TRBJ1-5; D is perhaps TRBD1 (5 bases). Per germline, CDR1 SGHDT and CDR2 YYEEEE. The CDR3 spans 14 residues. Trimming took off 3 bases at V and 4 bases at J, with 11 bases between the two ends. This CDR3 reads CASSSRGWNQPQHF. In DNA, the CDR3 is TGTGCCAGCAGCTCAAGGGGCTGGAATCAGCCCCAGCATTTT.

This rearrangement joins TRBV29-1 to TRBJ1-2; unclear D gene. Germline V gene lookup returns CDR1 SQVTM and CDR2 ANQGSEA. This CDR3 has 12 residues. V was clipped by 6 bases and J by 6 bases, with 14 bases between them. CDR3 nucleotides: TGCAGCGTCGTGCGGGGTAGTCATGGCTACACCTTC. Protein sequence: CSVVRGSHGYTF.

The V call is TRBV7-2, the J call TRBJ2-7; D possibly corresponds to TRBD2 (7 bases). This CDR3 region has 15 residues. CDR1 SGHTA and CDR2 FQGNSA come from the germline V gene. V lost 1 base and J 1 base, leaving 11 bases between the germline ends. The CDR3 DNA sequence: TGTGCCAGCAGCTTAGGCGGGGGCCTTTCCTACGAGCAGTACTTC. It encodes CASSLGGGLSYEQYF.

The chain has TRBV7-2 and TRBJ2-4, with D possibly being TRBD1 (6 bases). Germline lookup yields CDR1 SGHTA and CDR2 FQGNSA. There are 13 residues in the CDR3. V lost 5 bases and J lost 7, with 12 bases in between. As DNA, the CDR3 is TGTGCCAGCAGCCCCCTTCAGGGGAACATTCAGTACTTC. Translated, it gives CASSPLQGNIQYF.

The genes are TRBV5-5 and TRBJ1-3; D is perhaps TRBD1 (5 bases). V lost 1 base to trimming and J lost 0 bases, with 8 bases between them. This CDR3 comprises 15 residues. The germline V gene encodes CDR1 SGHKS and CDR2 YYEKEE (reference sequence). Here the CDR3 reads CASSLQGLSGNTIYF. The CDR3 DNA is TGTGCCAGCAGCTTGCAGGGACTCTCTGGAAACACCATATATTTT.

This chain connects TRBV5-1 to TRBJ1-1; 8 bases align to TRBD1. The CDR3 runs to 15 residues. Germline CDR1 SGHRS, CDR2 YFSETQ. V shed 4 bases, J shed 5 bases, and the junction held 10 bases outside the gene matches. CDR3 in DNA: TGCGCCAGCAGCGACGGTCCCACAGGGGGAACTGAAGCTTTCTTT. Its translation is CASSDGPTGGTEAFF. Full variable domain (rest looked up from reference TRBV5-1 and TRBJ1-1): KAGVTQTPRYLIKTRGQQVTLSCSPISGHRSVSWYQQTPGQGLQFLFEYFSETQRNKGNFPGRFSGRQFSNSRSEMNVSTLELGDSALYLCASSDGPTGGTEAFFGQGTRLTVV.

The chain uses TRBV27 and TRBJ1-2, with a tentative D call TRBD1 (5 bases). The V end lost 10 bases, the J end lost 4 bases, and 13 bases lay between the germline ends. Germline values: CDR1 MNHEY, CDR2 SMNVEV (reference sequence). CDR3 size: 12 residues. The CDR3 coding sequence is TGTGCCACCATGGGGGGAGGCTATGGCTACACCTTC. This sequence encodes CATMGGGYGYTF.

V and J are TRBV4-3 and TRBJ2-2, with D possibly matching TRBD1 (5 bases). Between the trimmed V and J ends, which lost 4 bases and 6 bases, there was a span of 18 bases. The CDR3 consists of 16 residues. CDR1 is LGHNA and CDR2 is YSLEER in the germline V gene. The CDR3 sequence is CASSLLWSGLAGELFF. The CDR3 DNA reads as TGCGCCAGCAGCCTTCTGTGGTCAGGGTTAGCCGGGGAGCTGTTTTTT.

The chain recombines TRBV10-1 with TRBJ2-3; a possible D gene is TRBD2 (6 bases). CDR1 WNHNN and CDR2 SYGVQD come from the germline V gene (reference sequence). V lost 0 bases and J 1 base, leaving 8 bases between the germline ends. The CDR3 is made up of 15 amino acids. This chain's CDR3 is CASSESPGGTDTQYF. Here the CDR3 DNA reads TGCGCCAGCAGTGAGTCTCCGGGGGGCACAGATACGCAGTATTTT.